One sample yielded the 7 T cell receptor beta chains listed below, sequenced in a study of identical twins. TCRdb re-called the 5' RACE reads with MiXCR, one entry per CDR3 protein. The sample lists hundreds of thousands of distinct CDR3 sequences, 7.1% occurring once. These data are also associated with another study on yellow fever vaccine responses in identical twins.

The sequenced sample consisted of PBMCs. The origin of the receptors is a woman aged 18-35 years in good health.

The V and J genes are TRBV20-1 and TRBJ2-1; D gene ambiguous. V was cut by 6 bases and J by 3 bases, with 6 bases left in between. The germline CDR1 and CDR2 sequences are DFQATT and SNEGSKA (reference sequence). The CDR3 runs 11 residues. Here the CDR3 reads CSAPYYNEQFF. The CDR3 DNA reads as TGCAGTGCCCCCTACTACAATGAGCAGTTCTTC.

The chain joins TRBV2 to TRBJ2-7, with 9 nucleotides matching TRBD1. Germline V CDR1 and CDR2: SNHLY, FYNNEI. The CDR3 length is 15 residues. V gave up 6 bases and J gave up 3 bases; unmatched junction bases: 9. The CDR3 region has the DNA TGTGCCAGCAGCCCACAGGGGGCCCAGCACTACGAGCAGTACTTC. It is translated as CASSPQGAQHYEQYF.

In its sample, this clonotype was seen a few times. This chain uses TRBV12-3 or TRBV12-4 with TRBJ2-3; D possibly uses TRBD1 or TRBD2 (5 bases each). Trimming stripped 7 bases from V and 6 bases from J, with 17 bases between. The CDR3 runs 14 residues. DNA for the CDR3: TGTGCCAGCACCCTCAGACAGCGAGGGGATACGCAGTATTTT. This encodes CASTLRQRGDTQYF.

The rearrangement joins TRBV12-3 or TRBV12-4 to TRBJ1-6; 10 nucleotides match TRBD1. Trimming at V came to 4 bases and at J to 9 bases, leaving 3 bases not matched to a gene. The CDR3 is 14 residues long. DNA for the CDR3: TGTGCCAGCAGTTGGGGACAGGGGAGTTCACCCCTCCACTTT. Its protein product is CASSWGQGSSPLHF.

The CDR3 DNA reads as TGTGCCAGCAGAATCATGACTAGCGGGAGGGCCAGAGGGGATGAGCAGTTCTTC. This codes for CASRIMTSGRARGDEQFF. V and J are TRBV11-1 and TRBJ2-1; 14 bases agree with TRBD2. This CDR3 spans 18 amino acids. Germline V gene sequence: CDR1 SGHAT, CDR2 FQDESV (reference sequence). V gave up 6 bases and J gave up 8 bases; unmatched junction bases: 15.

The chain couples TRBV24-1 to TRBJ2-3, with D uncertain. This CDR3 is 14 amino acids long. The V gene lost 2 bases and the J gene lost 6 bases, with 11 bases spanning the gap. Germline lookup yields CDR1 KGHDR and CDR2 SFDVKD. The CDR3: CATSDSPLGDTQYF. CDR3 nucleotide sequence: TGTGCCACCAGTGATTCCCCCCTAGGGGATACGCAGTATTTT.

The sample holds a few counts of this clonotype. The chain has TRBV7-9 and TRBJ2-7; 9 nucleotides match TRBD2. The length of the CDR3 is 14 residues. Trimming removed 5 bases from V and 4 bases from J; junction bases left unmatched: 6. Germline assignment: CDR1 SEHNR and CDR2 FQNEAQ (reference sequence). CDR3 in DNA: TGTGCCAGCAGCCCGAGCGGGAGGACTTACGAGCAGTACTTC. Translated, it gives CASSPSGRTYEQYF.